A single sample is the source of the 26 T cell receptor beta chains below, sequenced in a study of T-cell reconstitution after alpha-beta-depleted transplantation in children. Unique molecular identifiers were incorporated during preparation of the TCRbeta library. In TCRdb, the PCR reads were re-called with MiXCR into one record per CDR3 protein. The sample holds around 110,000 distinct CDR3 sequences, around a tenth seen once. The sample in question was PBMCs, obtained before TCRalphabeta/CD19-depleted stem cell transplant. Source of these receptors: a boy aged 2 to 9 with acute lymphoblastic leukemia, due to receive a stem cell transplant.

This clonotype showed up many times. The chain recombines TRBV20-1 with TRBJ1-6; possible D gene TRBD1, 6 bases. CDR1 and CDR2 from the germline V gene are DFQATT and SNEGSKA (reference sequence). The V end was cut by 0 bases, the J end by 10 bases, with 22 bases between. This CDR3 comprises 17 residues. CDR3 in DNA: TGCAGTGCTAGAGATCCCAACAGGGATGCCGTACACTCACCCCTCCACTTT. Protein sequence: CSARDPNRDAVHSPLHF.

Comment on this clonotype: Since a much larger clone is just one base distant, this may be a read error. CDR3 sequence: CASSLERANYGYTF. The DNA for the CDR3 is TGCGCCAGCAGCTTGGAGAGGGCTAACTATGGCTACACCTTC. The chain employs TRBV5-1 and TRBJ1-2, with D unresolved. The germline V and J ends were trimmed by 0 bases and 0 bases, with 6 bases remaining between them. This CDR3 is 14 amino acids long. Germline CDR1 is SGHRS and CDR2 is YFSETQ.

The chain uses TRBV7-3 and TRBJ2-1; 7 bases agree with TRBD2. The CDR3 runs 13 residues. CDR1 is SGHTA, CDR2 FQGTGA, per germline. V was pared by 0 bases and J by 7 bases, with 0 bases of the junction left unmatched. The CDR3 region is CASSLTGGNEQFF. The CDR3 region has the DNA TGTGCCAGCAGCTTAACGGGGGGGAATGAGCAGTTCTTC.

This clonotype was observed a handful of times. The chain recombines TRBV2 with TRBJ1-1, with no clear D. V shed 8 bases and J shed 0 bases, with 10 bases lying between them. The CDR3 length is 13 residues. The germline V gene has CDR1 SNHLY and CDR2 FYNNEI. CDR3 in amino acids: CASHPIVNTEAFF. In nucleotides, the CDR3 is TGTGCCAGCCACCCAATCGTGAACACTGAAGCTTTCTTT.

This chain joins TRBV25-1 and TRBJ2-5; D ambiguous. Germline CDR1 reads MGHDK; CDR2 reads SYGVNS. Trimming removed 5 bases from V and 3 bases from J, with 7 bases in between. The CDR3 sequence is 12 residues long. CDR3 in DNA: TGTGCCAGCAGTCGAGCAAAAGAGACCCAGTACTTC. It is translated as CASSRAKETQYF.

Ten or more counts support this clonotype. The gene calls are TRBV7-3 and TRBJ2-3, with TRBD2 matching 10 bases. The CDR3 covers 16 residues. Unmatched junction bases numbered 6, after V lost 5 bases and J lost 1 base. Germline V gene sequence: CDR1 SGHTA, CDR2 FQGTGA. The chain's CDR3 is CASSAAGTSGTDTQYF. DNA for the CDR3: TGTGCCAGCAGCGCTGCCGGGACTAGCGGCACAGATACGCAGTATTTT.

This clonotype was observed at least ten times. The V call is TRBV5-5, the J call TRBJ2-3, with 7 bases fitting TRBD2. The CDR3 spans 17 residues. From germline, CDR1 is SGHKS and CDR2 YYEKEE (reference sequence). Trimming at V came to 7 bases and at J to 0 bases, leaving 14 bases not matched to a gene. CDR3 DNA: TGTGCCAGCGTCCCACTGGCTAGCGGCCCTAGCACAGATACGCAGTATTTT. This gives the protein CASVPLASGPSTDTQYF.

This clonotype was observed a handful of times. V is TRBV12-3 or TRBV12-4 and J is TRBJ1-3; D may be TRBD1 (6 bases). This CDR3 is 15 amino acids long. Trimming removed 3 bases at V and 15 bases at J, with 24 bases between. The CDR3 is CASSFAGAGFPREYF. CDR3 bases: TGTGCCAGCAGTTTCGCGGGGGCCGGGTTTCCGAGGGAATATTTT.

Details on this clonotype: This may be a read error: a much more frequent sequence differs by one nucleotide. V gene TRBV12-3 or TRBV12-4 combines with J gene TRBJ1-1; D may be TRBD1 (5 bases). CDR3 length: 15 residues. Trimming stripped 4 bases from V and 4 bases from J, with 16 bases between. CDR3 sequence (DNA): TGTGCCAGCAGTTCCCGGGACGGAGGAAGCACTGAAGCTTTCTTT. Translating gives CASSSRDGGSTEAFF.

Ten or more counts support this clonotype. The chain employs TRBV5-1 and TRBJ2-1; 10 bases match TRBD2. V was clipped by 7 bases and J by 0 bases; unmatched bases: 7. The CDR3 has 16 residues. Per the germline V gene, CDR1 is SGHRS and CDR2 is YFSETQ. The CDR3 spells CASVGLAGASYNEQFF. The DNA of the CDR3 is TGCGCCAGCGTCGGGCTAGCGGGAGCCTCCTACAATGAGCAGTTCTTC. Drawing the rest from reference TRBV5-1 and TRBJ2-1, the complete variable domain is KAGVTQTPRYLIKTRGQQVTLSCSPISGHRSVSWYQQTPGQGLQFLFEYFSETQRNKGNFPGRFSGRQFSNSRSEMNVSTLELGDSALYLCASVGLAGASYNEQFFGPGTRLTVL.

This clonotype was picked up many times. The CDR3 DNA reads as TGCAGTGCTCCTGTTCGGGGCTCCTACGAGCAGTACTTC. This translates into CSAPVRGSYEQYF. The rearrangement joins TRBV20-1 to TRBJ2-7, with a tentative D call TRBD2 (5 bases). The V and J ends lost 5 bases and 0 bases respectively, with 11 bases between them. The germline V gene encodes CDR1 DFQATT and CDR2 SNEGSKA (reference sequence). CDR3 length: 13 amino acids.

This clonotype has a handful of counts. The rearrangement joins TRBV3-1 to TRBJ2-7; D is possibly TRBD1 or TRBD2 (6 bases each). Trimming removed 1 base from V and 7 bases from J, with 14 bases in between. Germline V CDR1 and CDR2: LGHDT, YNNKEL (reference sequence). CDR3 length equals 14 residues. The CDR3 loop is CASSQVSGAGEQYF. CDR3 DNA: TGTGCCAGCAGCCAAGTCTCGGGGGCAGGGGAGCAGTACTTC.

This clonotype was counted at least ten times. DNA of the CDR3: TGTGCCAGCAGTAACAAGCGGGGATACAATGAGCAGTTCTTC. It codes for CASSNKRGYNEQFF. The chain recombines TRBV12-3 or TRBV12-4 with TRBJ2-1; 7 nucleotides match TRBD2. The CDR3 has 14 residues. V shed 5 bases, J shed 4 bases, and the junction held 5 bases outside the gene matches.

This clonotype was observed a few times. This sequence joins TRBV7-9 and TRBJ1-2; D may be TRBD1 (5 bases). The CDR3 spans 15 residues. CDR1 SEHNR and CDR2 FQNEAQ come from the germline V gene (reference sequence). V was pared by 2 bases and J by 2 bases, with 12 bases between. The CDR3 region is CASSLSGDANYGYTF. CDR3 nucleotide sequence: TGTGCCAGCAGCTTATCGGGGGACGCCAACTATGGCTACACCTTC. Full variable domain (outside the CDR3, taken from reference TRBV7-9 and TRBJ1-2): DTGVSQNPRHKITKRGQNVTFRCDPISEHNRLYWYRQTLGQGPEFLTYFQNEAQLEKSRLLSDRFSAERPKGSFSTLEIQRTEQGDSAMYLCASSLSGDANYGYTFGSGTRLTVV.

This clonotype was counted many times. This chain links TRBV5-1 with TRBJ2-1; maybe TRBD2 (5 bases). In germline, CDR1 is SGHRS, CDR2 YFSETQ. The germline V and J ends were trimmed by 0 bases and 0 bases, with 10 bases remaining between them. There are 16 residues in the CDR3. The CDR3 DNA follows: TGCGCCAGCAGCTTGGTAGAGACTACCTCCTACAATGAGCAGTTCTTC. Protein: CASSLVETTSYNEQFF. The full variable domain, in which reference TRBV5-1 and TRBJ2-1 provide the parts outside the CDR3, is KAGVTQTPRYLIKTRGQQVTLSCSPISGHRSVSWYQQTPGQGLQFLFEYFSETQRNKGNFPGRFSGRQFSNSRSEMNVSTLELGDSALYLCASSLVETTSYNEQFFGPGTRLTVL.

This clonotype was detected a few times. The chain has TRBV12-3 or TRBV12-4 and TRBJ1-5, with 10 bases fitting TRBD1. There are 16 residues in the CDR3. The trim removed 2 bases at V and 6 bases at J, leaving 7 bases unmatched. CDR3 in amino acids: CASSLWWTGGSQPQHF. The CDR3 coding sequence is TGTGCCAGCAGTTTATGGTGGACAGGGGGGTCTCAGCCCCAGCATTTT.

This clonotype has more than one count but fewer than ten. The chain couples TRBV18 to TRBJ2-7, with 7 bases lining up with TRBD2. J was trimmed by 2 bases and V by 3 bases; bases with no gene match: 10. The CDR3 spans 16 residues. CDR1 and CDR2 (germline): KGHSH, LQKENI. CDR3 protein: CASSPGAGLPPYEQYF. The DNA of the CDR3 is TGTGCCAGCTCACCCGGCGCGGGACTACCTCCCTACGAGCAGTACTTC.

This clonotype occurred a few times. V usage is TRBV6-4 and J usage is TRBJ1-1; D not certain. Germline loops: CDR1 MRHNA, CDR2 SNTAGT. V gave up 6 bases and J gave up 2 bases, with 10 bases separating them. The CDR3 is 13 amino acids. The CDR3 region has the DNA TGTGCCAGCAGGAGCAAGGAAAACACTGAAGCTTTCTTT. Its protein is CASRSKENTEAFF.

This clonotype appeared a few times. CDR3 region: CASSPLEDQPQHF. CDR3 coding DNA: TGTGCCAGCTCACCACTGGAAGATCAGCCCCAGCATTTT. The chain couples TRBV18 to TRBJ1-5; the D is unclear. Germline loops: CDR1 KGHSH, CDR2 LQKENI. The CDR3 is 13 residues long. The V and J ends lost 1 base and 5 bases respectively, with 6 bases between them.

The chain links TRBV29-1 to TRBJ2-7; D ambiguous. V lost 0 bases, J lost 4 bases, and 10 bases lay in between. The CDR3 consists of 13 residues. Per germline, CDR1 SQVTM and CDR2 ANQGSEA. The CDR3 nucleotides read TGCAGCGTTGAAGAACCGGCTCTATACGAGCAGTACTTC. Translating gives CSVEEPALYEQYF.

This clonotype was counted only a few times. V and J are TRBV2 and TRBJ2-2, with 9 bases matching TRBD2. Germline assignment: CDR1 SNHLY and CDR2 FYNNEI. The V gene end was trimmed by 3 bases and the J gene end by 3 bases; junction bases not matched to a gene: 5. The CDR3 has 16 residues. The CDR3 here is CASSDISGSYTGELFF. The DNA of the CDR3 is TGTGCCAGCAGTGATATTAGCGGGAGTTACACCGGGGAGCTGTTTTTT.

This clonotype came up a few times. The CDR3: CSVEGSGLAWEDTQYF. DNA for the CDR3: TGCAGCGTTGAAGGTTCCGGACTCGCCTGGGAAGATACGCAGTATTTT. The chain joins TRBV29-1 to TRBJ2-3; D might be TRBD2 (5 bases). Deletions cut 1 base from V and 5 bases from J, with 19 bases between. This CDR3 is built from 16 residues. CDR1 is SQVTM, CDR2 ANQGSEA, per germline.

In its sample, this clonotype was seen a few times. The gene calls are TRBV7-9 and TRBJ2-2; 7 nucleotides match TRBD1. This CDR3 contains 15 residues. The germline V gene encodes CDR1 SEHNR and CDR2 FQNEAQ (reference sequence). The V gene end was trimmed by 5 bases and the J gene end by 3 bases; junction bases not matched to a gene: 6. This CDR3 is CASSTRDSYTGELFF. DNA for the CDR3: TGTGCCAGCAGCACCCGGGACAGTTACACCGGGGAGCTGTTTTTT.

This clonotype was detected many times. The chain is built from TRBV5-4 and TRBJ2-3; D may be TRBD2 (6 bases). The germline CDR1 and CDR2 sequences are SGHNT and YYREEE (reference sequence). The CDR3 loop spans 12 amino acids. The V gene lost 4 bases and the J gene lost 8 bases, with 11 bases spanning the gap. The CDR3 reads CASSPRLGTQYF. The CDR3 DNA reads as TGTGCCAGCAGCCCAAGACTAGGTACGCAGTATTTT.

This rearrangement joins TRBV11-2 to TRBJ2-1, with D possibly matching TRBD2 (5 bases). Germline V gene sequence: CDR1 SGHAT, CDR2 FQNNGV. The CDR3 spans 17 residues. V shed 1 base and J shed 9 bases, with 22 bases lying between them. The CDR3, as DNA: TGTGCCAGCAGCTTAGCCCCGCGCGGGCCTGGGGATCGTGAGCAGTTCTTC. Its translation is CASSLAPRGPGDREQFF.

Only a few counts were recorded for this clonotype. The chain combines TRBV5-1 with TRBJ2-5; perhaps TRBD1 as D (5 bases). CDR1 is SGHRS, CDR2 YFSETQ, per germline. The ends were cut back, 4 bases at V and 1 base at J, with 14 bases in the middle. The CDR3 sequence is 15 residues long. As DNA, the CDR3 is TGCGCCAGCAGCCAGTTGACAGTTCCCCAAGAGACCCAGTACTTC. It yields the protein CASSQLTVPQETQYF.